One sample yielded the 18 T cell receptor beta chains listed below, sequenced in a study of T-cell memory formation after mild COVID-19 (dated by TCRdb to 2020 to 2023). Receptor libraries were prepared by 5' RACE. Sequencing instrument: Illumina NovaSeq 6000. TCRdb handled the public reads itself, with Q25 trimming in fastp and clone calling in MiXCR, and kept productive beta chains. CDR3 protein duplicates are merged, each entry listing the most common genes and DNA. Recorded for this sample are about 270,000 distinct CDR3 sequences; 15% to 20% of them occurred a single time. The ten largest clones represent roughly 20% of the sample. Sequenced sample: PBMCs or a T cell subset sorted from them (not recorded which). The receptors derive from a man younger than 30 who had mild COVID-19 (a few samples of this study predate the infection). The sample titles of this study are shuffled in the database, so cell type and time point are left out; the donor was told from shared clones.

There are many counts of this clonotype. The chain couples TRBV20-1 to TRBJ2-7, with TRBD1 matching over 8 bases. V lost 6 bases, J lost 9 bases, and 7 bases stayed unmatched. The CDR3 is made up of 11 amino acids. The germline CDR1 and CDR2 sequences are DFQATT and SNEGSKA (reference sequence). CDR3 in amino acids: CSAGQGLGQYV. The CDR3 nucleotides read TGCAGTGCCGGACAGGGCCTCGGGCAGTACGTC.

The DNA of the CDR3 is TGTGCCAGCAGCCAAGATCCCCAGGCTTGGGGAGAGCAGTACTTC. Its protein is CASSQDPQAWGEQYF. This chain joins TRBV3-1 and TRBJ2-7; D ambiguous. The CDR3 consists of 15 residues. CDR1 and CDR2 (germline): LGHDT, YNNKEL (reference sequence). Trimming pared 0 bases from V and 7 bases from J, leaving 16 bases between.

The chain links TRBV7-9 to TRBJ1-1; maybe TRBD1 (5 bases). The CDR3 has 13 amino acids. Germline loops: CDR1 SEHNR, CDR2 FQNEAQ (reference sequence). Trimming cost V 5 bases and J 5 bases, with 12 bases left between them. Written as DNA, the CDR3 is TGTGCCAGCAGCCCGGGGGGTAGGACTGAAGCTTTCTTT. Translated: CASSPGGRTEAFF.

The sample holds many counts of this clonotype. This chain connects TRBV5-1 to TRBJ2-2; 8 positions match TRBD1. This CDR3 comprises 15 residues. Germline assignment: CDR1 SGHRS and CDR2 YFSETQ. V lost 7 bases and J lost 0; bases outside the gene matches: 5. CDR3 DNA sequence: TGCGCCAGCCGCCGGACAGGGACGAACACCGGGGAGCTGTTTTTT. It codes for CASRRTGTNTGELFF. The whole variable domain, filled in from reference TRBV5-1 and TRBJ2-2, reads KAGVTQTPRYLIKTRGQQVTLSCSPISGHRSVSWYQQTPGQGLQFLFEYFSETQRNKGNFPGRFSGRQFSNSRSEMNVSTLELGDSALYLCASRRTGTNTGELFFGEGSRLTVL.

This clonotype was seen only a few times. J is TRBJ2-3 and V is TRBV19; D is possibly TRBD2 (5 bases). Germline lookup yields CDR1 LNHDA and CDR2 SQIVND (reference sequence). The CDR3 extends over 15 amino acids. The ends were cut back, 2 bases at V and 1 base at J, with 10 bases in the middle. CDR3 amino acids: CASSIKRSRTDTQYF. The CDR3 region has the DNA TGTGCCAGTAGTATAAAGCGGAGCCGCACAGATACGCAGTATTTT.

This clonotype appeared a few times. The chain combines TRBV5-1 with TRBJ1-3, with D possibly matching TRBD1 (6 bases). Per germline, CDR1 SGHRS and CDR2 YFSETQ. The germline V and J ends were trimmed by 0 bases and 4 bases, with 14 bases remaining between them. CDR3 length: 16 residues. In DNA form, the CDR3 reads TGCGCCAGCAGCTTGGGACAGGCCGCTGGGGGAAACACCATATATTTT. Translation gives CASSLGQAAGGNTIYF. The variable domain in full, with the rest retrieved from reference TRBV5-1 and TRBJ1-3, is KAGVTQTPRYLIKTRGQQVTLSCSPISGHRSVSWYQQTPGQGLQFLFEYFSETQRNKGNFPGRFSGRQFSNSRSEMNVSTLELGDSALYLCASSLGQAAGGNTIYFGEGSWLTVV.

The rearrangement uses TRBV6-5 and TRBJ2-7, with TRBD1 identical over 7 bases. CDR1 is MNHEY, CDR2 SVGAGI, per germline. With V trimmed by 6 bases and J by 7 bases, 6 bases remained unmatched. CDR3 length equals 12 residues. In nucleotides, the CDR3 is TGTGCCAGCAGCATGACAGGGATTGAGCAGTACTTC. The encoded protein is CASSMTGIEQYF.

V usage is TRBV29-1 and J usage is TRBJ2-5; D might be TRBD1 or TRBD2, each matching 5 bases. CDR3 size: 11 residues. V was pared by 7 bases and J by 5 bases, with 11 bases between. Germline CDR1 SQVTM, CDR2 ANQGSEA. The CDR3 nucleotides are TGCAGCGCCGACTGGGGGGAGACCCAGTACTTC. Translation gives CSADWGETQYF.

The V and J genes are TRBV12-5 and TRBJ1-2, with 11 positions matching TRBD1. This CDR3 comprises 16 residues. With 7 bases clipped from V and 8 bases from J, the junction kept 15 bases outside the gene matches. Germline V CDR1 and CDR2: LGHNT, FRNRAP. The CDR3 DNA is TGTGCTAGTGCCATCCACGGGACAGGGGGGCAGGGAGGCTACACCTTC. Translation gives CASAIHGTGGQGGYTF.

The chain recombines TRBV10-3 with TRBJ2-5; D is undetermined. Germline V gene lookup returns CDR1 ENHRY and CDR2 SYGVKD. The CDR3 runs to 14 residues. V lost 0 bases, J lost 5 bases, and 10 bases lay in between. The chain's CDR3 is CAISESRQGETQYF. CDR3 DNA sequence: TGTGCCATCAGTGAGTCCCGCCAAGGGGAGACCCAGTACTTC.

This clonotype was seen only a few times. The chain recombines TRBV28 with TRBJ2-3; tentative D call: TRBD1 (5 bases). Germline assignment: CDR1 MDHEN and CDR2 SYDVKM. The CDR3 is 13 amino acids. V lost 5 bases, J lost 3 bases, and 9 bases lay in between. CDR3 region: CASSPTATDTQYF. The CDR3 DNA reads TGTGCCAGCAGTCCGACAGCGACAGATACGCAGTATTTT.

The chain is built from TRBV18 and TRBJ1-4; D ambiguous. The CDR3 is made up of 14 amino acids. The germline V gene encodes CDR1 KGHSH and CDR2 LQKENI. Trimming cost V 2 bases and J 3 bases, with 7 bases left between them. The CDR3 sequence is CASSPGGSNEKLFF. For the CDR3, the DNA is TGTGCCAGCTCACCAGGAGGGTCTAATGAAAAACTGTTTTTT. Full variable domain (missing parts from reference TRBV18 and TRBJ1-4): NAGVMQNPRHLVRRRGQEARLRCSPMKGHSHVYWYRQLPEEGLKFMVYLQKENIIDESGMPKERFSAEFPKEGPSILRIQQVVRGDSAAYFCASSPGGSNEKLFFGSGTQLSVL.

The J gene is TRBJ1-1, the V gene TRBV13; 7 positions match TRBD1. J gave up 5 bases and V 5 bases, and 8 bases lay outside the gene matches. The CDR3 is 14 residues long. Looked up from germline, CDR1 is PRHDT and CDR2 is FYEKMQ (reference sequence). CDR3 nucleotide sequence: TGTGCCAGCAGCCAAACGACAGGGAGGACTGAAGCTTTCTTT. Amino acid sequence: CASSQTTGRTEAFF.

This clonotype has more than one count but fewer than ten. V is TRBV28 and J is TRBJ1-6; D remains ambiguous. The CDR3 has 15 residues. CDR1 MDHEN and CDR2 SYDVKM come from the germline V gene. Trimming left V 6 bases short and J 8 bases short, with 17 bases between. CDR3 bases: TGTGCCAGCAGAACTGACACTCGGGGTTATTCACCCCTCCACTTT. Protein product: CASRTDTRGYSPLHF.

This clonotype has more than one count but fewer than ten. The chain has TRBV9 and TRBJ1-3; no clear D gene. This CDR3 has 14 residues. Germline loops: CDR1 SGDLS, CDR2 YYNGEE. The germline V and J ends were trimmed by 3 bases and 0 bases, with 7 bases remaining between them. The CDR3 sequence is CASSATFSGNTIYF. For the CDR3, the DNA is TGTGCCAGCAGCGCCACATTCTCTGGAAACACCATATATTTT. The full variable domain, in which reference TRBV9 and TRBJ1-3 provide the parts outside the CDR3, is DSGVTQTPKHLITATGQRVTLRCSPRSGDLSVYWYQQSLDQGLQFLIQYYNGEERAKGNILERFSAQQFPDLHSELNLSSLELGDSALYFCASSATFSGNTIYFGEGSWLTVV.

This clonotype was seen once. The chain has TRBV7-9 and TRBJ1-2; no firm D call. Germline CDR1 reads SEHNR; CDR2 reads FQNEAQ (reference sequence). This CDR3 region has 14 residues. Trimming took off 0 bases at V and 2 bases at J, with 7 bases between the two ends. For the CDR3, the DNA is TGTGCCAGCAGCTTAGCGGAGATGAACTATGGCTACACCTTC. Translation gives CASSLAEMNYGYTF.

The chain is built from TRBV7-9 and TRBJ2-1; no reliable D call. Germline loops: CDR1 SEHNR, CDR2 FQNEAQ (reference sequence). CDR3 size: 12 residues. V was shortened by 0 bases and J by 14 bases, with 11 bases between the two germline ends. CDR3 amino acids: CASSLARGHEFF. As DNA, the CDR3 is TGTGCCAGCAGCTTAGCGCGTGGCCATGAGTTCTTC.

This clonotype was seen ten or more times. CDR3 sequence: CASSKGLAGVNEQFF. The CDR3 DNA is TGCGCCAGCAGCAAGGGACTAGCGGGGGTCAATGAGCAGTTCTTC. The rearrangement links TRBV5-1 to TRBJ2-1; 14 bases agree with TRBD2. The CDR3 totals 15 residues. Germline V gene lookup returns CDR1 SGHRS and CDR2 YFSETQ. J gave up 6 bases and V 4 bases, and 3 bases lay outside the gene matches.